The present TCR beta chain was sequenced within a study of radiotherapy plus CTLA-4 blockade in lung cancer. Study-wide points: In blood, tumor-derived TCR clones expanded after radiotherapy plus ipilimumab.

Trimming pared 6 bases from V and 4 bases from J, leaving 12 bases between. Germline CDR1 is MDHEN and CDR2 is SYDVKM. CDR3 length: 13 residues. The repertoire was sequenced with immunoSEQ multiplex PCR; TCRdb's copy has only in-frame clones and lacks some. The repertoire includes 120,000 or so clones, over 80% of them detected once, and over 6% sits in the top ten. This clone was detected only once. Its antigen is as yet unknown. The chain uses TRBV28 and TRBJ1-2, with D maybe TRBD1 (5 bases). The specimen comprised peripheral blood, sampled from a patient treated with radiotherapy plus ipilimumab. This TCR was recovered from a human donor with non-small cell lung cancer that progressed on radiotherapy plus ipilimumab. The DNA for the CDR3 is TGTGCCAGCAGAAAGGGACCGGTCTATGGCTACACCTTC. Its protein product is CASRKGPVYGYTF.